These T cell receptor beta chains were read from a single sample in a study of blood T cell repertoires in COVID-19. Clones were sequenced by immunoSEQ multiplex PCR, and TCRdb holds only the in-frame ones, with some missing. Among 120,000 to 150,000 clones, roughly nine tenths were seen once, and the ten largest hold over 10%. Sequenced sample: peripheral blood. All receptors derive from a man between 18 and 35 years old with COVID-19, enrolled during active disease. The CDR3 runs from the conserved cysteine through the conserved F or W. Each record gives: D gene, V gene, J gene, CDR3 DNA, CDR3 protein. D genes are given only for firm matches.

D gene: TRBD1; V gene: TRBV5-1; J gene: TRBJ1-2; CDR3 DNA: TGCGCCAGCAGCTTTTTCGGACAGGGGGCGGGAGGCTACACCTTC; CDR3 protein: CASSFFGQGAGGYTF
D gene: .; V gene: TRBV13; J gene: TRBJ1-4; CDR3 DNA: TGTGCCAGCAGCTTATTAGACCGACTTACGGGGGAAAAACTGTTTTTT; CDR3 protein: CASSLLDRLTGEKLFF
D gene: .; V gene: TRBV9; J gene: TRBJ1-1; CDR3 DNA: TGTGCCAGCAGCGTCGTTCACGGCGGGGGGACTGAAGCTTTCTTT; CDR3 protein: CASSVVHGGGTEAFF
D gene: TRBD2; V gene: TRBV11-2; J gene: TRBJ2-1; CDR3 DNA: TGTGCCAGCAGCTGGGGACTAGCGGATCGGCACGAGCAGTTCTTC; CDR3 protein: CASSWGLADRHEQFF
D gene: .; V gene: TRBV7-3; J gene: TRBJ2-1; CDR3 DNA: TGTGCCAGCAGCTCCACAGGGTTCGATGAGCAGTTCTTC; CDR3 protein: CASSSTGFDEQFF
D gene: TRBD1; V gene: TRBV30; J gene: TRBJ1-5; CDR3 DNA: TGTGCCTGGAGTCCAGGGGGTCGGCAGCCCCAGCATTTT; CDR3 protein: CAWSPGGRQPQHF
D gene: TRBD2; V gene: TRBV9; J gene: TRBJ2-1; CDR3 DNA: TGTGCCAGCAGCGTAGAAAGCGGGATGGGCGGTGAGCAGTTCTTC; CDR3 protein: CASSVESGMGGEQFF
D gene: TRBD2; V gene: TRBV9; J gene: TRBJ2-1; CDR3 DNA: TGTGCCAGCAGCGTAGAGGCGGGAGGGGACAATGAGCAGTTCTTC; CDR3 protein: CASSVEAGGDNEQFF
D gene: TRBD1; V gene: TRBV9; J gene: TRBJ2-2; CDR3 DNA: TGTGCCAGCAGCGTAGGGGTAGGGGGCGCTGACCGGGAGCTGTTTTTT; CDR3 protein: CASSVGVGGADRELFF
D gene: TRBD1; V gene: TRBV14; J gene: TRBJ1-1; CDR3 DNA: TGTGCCAGCAGCCGTGGGACAGGGGGCAGTCGGAACGTAGCTTTCTTT; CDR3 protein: CASSRGTGGSRNVAFF
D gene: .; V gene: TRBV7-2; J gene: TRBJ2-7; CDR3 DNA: TGTGCCAGCAGCTTGGTGGACGGGAGTGGGTTTGCCACCTACGAGCAGTACTTC; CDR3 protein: CASSLVDGSGFATYEQYF
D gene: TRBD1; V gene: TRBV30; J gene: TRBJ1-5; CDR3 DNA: TGTGCCTGCGAAATGACAGGGTCTAATCAGCCCCAGCATTTT; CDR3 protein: CACEMTGSNQPQHF
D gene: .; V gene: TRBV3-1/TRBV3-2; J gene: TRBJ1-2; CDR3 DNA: TGTGCCAGCAGCCAAGACCCCCGAGGGAACTATGGCTACACCTTC; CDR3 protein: CASSQDPRGNYGYTF
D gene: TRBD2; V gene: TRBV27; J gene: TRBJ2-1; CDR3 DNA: TGTGCCAGCAGTTTAGCGGGAGGAAACAATGAGCAGTTCTTC; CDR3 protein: CASSLAGGNNEQFF
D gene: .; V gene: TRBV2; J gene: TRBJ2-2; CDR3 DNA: TGTGCCAGCAGTCCTAAGTCGGTCCTGAACACCGGGGAGCTGTTTTTT; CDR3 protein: CASSPKSVLNTGELFF
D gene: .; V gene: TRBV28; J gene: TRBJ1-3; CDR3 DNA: TGTGCCAGCACCTACAGGGACGGGGCTGGAAACACCATATATTTT; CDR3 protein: CASTYRDGAGNTIYF
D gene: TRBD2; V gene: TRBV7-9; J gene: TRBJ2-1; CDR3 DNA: TGTGCCAGCAGCTCCGGACTAGCGGTGCCCGGGGAGCAGTTCTTC; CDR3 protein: CASSSGLAVPGEQFF
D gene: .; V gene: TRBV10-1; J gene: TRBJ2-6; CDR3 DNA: TGCGCCAGCAGGCGAGACAGGCCCCTCACCGGGGCCAACGTCCTGACTTTC; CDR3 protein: CASRRDRPLTGANVLTF
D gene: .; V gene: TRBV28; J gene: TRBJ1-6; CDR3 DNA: TGTGCCAGCAGTCTTCATTCACCCCTCCACTTT; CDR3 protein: CASSLHSPLHF
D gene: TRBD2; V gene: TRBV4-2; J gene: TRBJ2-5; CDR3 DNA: TGTGCCAGCAGCCAAGAATACAGCGGGGGGCAAGAGACCCAGTACTTC; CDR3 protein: CASSQEYSGGQETQYF